These 32 T cell receptor beta chains came from one sample sequenced in a study of regulatory T cells in long-lasting Graves disease. Arm-PCR of CDR3 regions with iRepertoire HTBI primers generated TCR beta libraries. TCRdb ran MiXCR on the multiplex PCR reads and lists one entry per CDR3 protein. The sample yields almost 350,000 distinct CDR3 sequences, 20% seen once. Time point reported: persistent/refractory GD, antithyroid drugs over 5 years with positive TRAb. Construction of the TCR library relied on RNA isolated from PBMCs. The sample in question was peripheral blood mononuclear cells (PBMCs), obtained when the disease was refractory, from a patient treated with antithyroid drugs. Receptors originate from a female donor with Graves disease.

This clonotype was counted at least ten times. The chain combines TRBV18 with TRBJ1-5; D unresolved. V lost 2 bases to trimming and J lost 6 bases, with 11 bases between them. The germline gives CDR1 KGHSH, CDR2 LQKENI. This CDR3 comprises 14 residues. The DNA for the CDR3 is TGTGCCAGCTCACCAAGATCTGTTGGTCAGCCCCAGCATTTT. Amino acids: CASSPRSVGQPQHF.

The table lists this clonotype with a few counts. This chain uses TRBV9 with TRBJ1-4, with D possibly matching TRBD1 (6 bases). The V gene's germline CDR1 is SGDLS and CDR2 YYNGEE. This CDR3 contains 15 residues. The V end lost 3 bases, the J end lost 7 bases, and 16 bases lay between the germline ends. Here the CDR3 reads CASSEGRSGVEKLFF. The CDR3 nucleotides read TGTGCCAGCAGCGAAGGACGGTCAGGGGTTGAAAAACTGTTTTTT.

In this sample, this clonotype turned up many times. V gene TRBV20-1 combines with J gene TRBJ1-2; D possibly corresponds to TRBD1 (6 bases). V was trimmed by 0 bases and J by 4 bases, leaving 12 bases between them. The CDR3 contains 14 residues. Germline-derived CDR1 and CDR2 are DFQATT and SNEGSKA (reference sequence). In nucleotides, the CDR3 is TGCAGTGCTAGAGATCGAGGCAGGGGCTATGGCTACACCTTC. This translates into CSARDRGRGYGYTF.

Many counts were recorded for this clonotype. The chain is built from TRBV3-1 and TRBJ2-5; perhaps TRBD2 as D (6 bases). This CDR3 contains 14 residues. V dropped 3 bases and J dropped 5 bases, with 13 bases sitting between them. CDR1 and CDR2 (germline): LGHDT, YNNKEL (reference sequence). CDR3 bases: TGTGCCAGCAGCCACTGGACACGGGGGGAGACCCAGTACTTC. Translation gives CASSHWTRGETQYF.

The table lists this clonotype with many counts. V usage is TRBV10-3 and J usage is TRBJ1-2, with no clear D. Between the trimmed V and J ends, which lost 3 bases and 3 bases, there was a span of 14 bases. Germline values: CDR1 ENHRY, CDR2 SYGVKD. The CDR3 consists of 15 residues. The CDR3 DNA reads TGTGCCATCAGTGAATGGAAAGGGATCGACTATGGCTACACCTTC. It is translated as CAISEWKGIDYGYTF.

The chain combines TRBV29-1 with TRBJ1-1; D unresolved. CDR3 length: 11 residues. The V end lost 6 bases, the J end lost 0 bases, and 5 bases lay between the germline ends. The germline gives CDR1 SQVTM, CDR2 ANQGSEA. The CDR3 loop reads CSVGVNTEAFF. In DNA form, the CDR3 reads TGCAGCGTCGGGGTGAACACTGAAGCTTTCTTT.

This clonotype has a count of ten or more. The chain carries TRBV12-3 or TRBV12-4 and TRBJ2-4, with TRBD1 identical over 11 bases. The CDR3 covers 16 residues. The V and J ends lost 3 bases and 3 bases, in that order; junction bases with no gene match: 4. This CDR3 reads CASSFGTGGVKNIQYF. The DNA of the CDR3 is TGTGCCAGCAGTTTCGGGACAGGGGGAGTCAAAAACATTCAGTACTTC.

This clonotype was picked up a small number of times. The V call is TRBV2, the J call TRBJ2-3; no clear D gene. Deletions cut 10 bases from V and 0 bases from J, with 14 bases between. This CDR3 comprises 14 residues. Germline CDR1 is SNHLY and CDR2 is FYNNEI. CDR3 nucleotide sequence: TGTGCCACTAGGGATGATTTGAGCACAGATACGCAGTATTTT. Translation gives CATRDDLSTDTQYF. Full variable domain (remainder filled in from reference TRBV2 and TRBJ2-3): EPEVTQTPSHQVTQMGQEVILRCVPISNHLYFYWYRQILGQKVEFLVSFYNNEISEKSEIFDDQFSVERPDGSNFTLKIRSTKLEDSAMYFCATRDDLSTDTQYFGPGTRLTVL.

The chain joins TRBV6-1 to TRBJ2-7; 12 bases match TRBD2. CDR3 length equals 15 residues. J gave up 2 bases and V 6 bases, and 5 bases lay outside the gene matches. Per germline, CDR1 MNHNS and CDR2 SASEGT. CDR3 bases: TGTGCCAGCAGGGCTAGCGGGGGGGTTCCCTACGAGCAGTACTTC. It yields the protein CASRASGGVPYEQYF.

This clonotype was detected a few times. V and J are TRBV6-1 and TRBJ1-4; unclear D gene. Germline V gene sequence: CDR1 MNHNS, CDR2 SASEGT. Trimming removed 7 bases from V and 7 bases from J, with 25 bases in between. The CDR3 runs 17 residues. The CDR3 loop is CASTQLPFQTFGEKLFF. The CDR3 nucleotides read TGTGCCAGCACCCAGCTCCCCTTCCAAACGTTTGGTGAAAAACTGTTTTTT.

The sample holds one count of this clonotype. This sequence may be a read error, since a much larger clone differs from it by one base. The gene calls are TRBV12-3 or TRBV12-4 and TRBJ1-2; 7 bases line up with TRBD1. The CDR3 is made up of 15 amino acids. The V segment lost 6 bases and the J segment 9 bases; nucleotides outside the gene matches: 16. DNA of the CDR3: TGTGCCAGCAGCCCCCCGACAGGGTATACCCAAAGCTACACCTTC. As protein: CASSPPTGYTQSYTF.

Many counts were recorded for this clonotype. The rearrangement joins TRBV7-2 to TRBJ1-2; a weak D match, TRBD1 (6 bases). Germline lookup yields CDR1 SGHTA and CDR2 FQGNSA. Trimming took off 5 bases at V and 8 bases at J, with 15 bases between the two ends. The CDR3 runs to 13 residues. Written as DNA, the CDR3 is TGTGCCAGCAGCCCAGGGGTAAAACGAGGCTACACCTTC. It is translated as CASSPGVKRGYTF.

V gene TRBV7-2 combines with J gene TRBJ2-1; 9 nucleotides agree with TRBD2. CDR3 length equals 15 residues. Germline assignment: CDR1 SGHTA and CDR2 FQGNSA. J was trimmed by 4 bases and V by 4 bases; bases with no gene match: 5. DNA for the CDR3: TGTGCCAGCAGCTCGACTAGCGGCCAATACAATGAGCAGTTCTTC. Translating it yields CASSSTSGQYNEQFF.

This clonotype was seen more than once but under ten times. The gene calls are TRBV24-1 and TRBJ1-1, with 8 bases that match TRBD1. The CDR3 contains 17 residues. Germline-derived CDR1 and CDR2 are KGHDR and SFDVKD. V shed 4 bases, J shed 6 bases, and the junction held 15 bases outside the gene matches. The CDR3 loop is CATSDLFRDRRNPEAFF. In DNA form, the CDR3 reads TGTGCCACCAGTGACCTGTTTCGGGACAGGAGGAATCCTGAAGCTTTCTTT.

This clonotype was seen a few times. The chain has TRBV29-1 and TRBJ2-7; a weak D match, TRBD1 (5 bases). CDR3 length: 14 residues. V lost 5 bases and J 2 bases, leaving 16 bases between the germline ends. The germline gives CDR1 SQVTM, CDR2 ANQGSEA. CDR3 DNA sequence: TGCAGCGTTTCCGGACAAGGCCCCCCCTACGAGCAGTACTTC. Translated: CSVSGQGPPYEQYF.

CDR3 sequence (DNA): TGTGCCAGCAGCTTTGCCGGGACAGGTTCCGACGAGCAGTACTTC. Protein: CASSFAGTGSDEQYF. V and J are TRBV7-9 and TRBJ2-7, with 8 bases lining up with TRBD1. Trimming took 3 bases from V and 5 from J; bases not matched to a gene: 9. This CDR3 contains 15 residues. From germline, CDR1 is SEHNR and CDR2 FQNEAQ (reference sequence). Using reference TRBV7-9 and TRBJ2-7 for the parts outside the CDR3, the full variable domain is DTGVSQNPRHKITKRGQNVTFRCDPISEHNRLYWYRQTLGQGPEFLTYFQNEAQLEKSRLLSDRFSAERPKGSFSTLEIQRTEQGDSAMYLCASSFAGTGSDEQYFGPGTRLTVT.

This clonotype has a count of ten or more. This sequence joins TRBV12-3 or TRBV12-4 and TRBJ2-5; tentatively, D is TRBD2 (7 bases). V was cut by 6 bases and J by 2 bases, with 19 bases left in between. The CDR3 sequence is 16 residues long. CDR3 amino acids: CASRVALGGPQETQYF. CDR3 coding DNA: TGTGCCAGCAGGGTAGCCCTCGGGGGGCCACAAGAGACCCAGTACTTC.

This clonotype was seen many times. The rearrangement uses TRBV6-1 and TRBJ2-7; TRBD1 aligns across 9 bases. The V gene's germline CDR1 is MNHNS and CDR2 SASEGT. The junction had 9 bases not matched to a gene; V was cut back by 6 bases and J by 3 bases. The CDR3 has 15 amino acids. CDR3 sequence (DNA): TGTGCCAGCAGCCCCACCCCGACAGGGGGCTACGAGCAGTACTTC. Its protein is CASSPTPTGGYEQYF.

As concerns this clonotype: A much larger clonotype is one base distant, so this may be a read error. V usage is TRBV9 and J usage is TRBJ1-4, with 7 bases that match TRBD1. The CDR3 has 17 residues. Germline V gene data show CDR1 as SGDLS and CDR2 as YYNGEE. The CDR3 nucleotides read TGTGCCGGCAGCGTTAGACAGACAGGGTATATCGATGAAAAACTGTTTTTT. Its translation: CAGSVRQTGYIDEKLFF.

This clonotype was picked up many times. The chain links TRBV29-1 to TRBJ2-7, with D perhaps matching TRBD1 or TRBD2 (5 bases each). V was clipped by 4 bases and J by 4 bases, with 14 bases between them. Germline CDR1 SQVTM, CDR2 ANQGSEA. The CDR3 has 13 residues. This chain's CDR3 is CSVVRSGTYEQYF. CDR3 in DNA: TGCAGCGTTGTCCGCTCAGGGACGTACGAGCAGTACTTC.

This clonotype showed up just a few times. The V gene is TRBV5-1, the J gene TRBJ1-4, with D maybe TRBD1 (6 bases). There are 16 residues in the CDR3. V gave up 5 bases and J gave up 0 bases, with 14 bases separating them. Germline V CDR1 and CDR2: SGHRS, YFSETQ. The CDR3 is CASSLVGGTTNEKLFF. The DNA for the CDR3 is TGCGCCAGCAGTCTGGTGGGGGGCACAACTAATGAAAAACTGTTTTTT.

This clonotype was observed a few times. The rearrangement joins TRBV28 to TRBJ2-6; D gene uncertain. Trimming stripped 1 base from V and 0 bases from J, with 10 bases between. CDR1 MDHEN and CDR2 SYDVKM come from the germline V gene. The CDR3 spans 17 residues. The CDR3 nucleotides are TGTGCCAGCAGTTTATTAACCCCCCTCTCTGGGGCCAACGTCCTGACTTTC. Translated: CASSLLTPLSGANVLTF. The full variable domain, its missing parts supplied by reference TRBV28 and TRBJ2-6, is DVKVTQSSRYLVKRTGEKVFLECVQDMDHENMFWYRQDPGLGLRLIYFSYDVKMKEKGDIPEGYSVSREKKERFSLILESASTNQTSMYLCASSLLTPLSGANVLTFGAGSRLTVL.

This clonotype was counted ten times or more. The rearrangement uses TRBV2 and TRBJ2-7; possibly TRBD2 for D (5 bases). Germline V lookup: CDR1 SNHLY, CDR2 FYNNEI. This CDR3 region has 14 residues. V shed 4 bases and J shed 0 bases, with 10 bases lying between them. For the CDR3, the DNA is TGTGCCAGCAGTGTGAAGCGGAGCTCCTACGAGCAGTACTTC. Residues: CASSVKRSSYEQYF.

This chain uses TRBV2 with TRBJ2-5; a weak D match, TRBD2 (6 bases). Germline V gene data show CDR1 as SNHLY and CDR2 as FYNNEI. Trimming shortened V by 6 bases and J by 4 bases, and 12 bases separated the two germline ends. CDR3 length: 13 amino acids. CDR3 sequence (DNA): TGTGCCAGCAGGGAGGGGAGGAGAGAGACCCAGTACTTC. It codes for CASREGRRETQYF.

This clonotype was seen ten or more times. Relative to the germline gene, one junction end is altered; a read error may explain this. The rearrangement joins TRBV6-9 to TRBJ2-5; D uncertain. CDR1 is MNHGY, CDR2 SVAAGI, per germline. This CDR3 contains 12 residues. The CDR3 protein is CANSYSEETQYF. The CDR3 region has the DNA TGTGCCAACAGTTACTCTGAGGAGACCCAGTACTTC.

Regarding this clonotype: It differs at one base from a far larger clone, so likely a read error. The chain links TRBV27 to TRBJ1-6; no reliable D call. From germline, CDR1 is MNHEY and CDR2 SMNVEV (reference sequence). The CDR3 is 13 residues long. The germline V and J ends were trimmed by 5 bases and 7 bases, with 9 bases remaining between them. The CDR3 here is CASSVTGNSPLHF. The CDR3 region has the DNA TGTGCCAGCAGTGTTACCGGAAATTCACCCCTCCACTTT.

This clonotype was observed many times. The V and J genes are TRBV19 and TRBJ1-5; TRBD1 matches 7 bases. The CDR3 has 16 residues. Germline assignment: CDR1 LNHDA and CDR2 SQIVND (reference sequence). With V trimmed by 10 bases and J by 1 base, 13 bases remained unmatched. CDR3 sequence reads: CATTPGTASSNQPQHF. The CDR3, as DNA: TGTGCCACCACCCCGGGGACAGCCTCCAGCAATCAGCCCCAGCATTTT.

This clonotype was observed a handful of times. V usage is TRBV19 and J usage is TRBJ2-7, with 7 bases fitting TRBD2. The CDR3 runs to 17 residues. Germline V gene data show CDR1 as LNHDA and CDR2 as SQIVND (reference sequence). V shed 5 bases and J 5 bases; nucleotides not matched to a gene: 18. The CDR3 DNA follows: TGTGCCAGTAGTTTTTTCTTATACGGCGGGAGTCTGAACGAGCAGTACTTC. Translating gives CASSFFLYGGSLNEQYF.

This clonotype came up many times. V gene TRBV5-1 combines with J gene TRBJ2-7; D call uncertain. The CDR3 is 13 residues long. Germline V gene sequence: CDR1 SGHRS, CDR2 YFSETQ. The V gene lost 4 bases and the J gene lost 0 bases, with 8 bases spanning the gap. CDR3 DNA: TGCGCCAGCAGCCCGTGGGACTCCTACGAGCAGTACTTC. It yields the protein CASSPWDSYEQYF.

This clonotype was detected only a few times. V and J are TRBV4-1 and TRBJ1-1; D remains ambiguous. The CDR3 spans 14 residues. The V gene lost 2 bases and the J gene lost 5 bases, with 12 bases spanning the gap. CDR1 and CDR2 from the germline V gene are MGHRA and YSYEKL. The CDR3 DNA is TGCGCCAGCAGCCAACGAATGGTAGGGACTGAAGCTTTCTTT. Its protein is CASSQRMVGTEAFF.

This clonotype has ten or more counts. The CDR3 here is CASSPPELPNEKLFF. CDR3 DNA: TGTGCCAGCAGCCCACCTGAGTTGCCTAATGAAAAACTGTTTTTT. V is TRBV7-9 and J is TRBJ1-4; D is uncertain. V dropped 5 bases and J dropped 3 bases, with 13 bases sitting between them. CDR1 and CDR2 (germline): SEHNR, FQNEAQ (reference sequence). The length of the CDR3 is 15 residues.

This clonotype came up a few times. V is TRBV6-5 and J is TRBJ2-2, with no clear D. The CDR3 is 14 amino acids. V was clipped by 2 bases and J by 3 bases, with 7 bases between them. CDR1 and CDR2 from the germline V gene are MNHEY and SVGAGI. The CDR3 nucleotides are TGTGCCAGCAGTTACCGGATTTACACCGGGGAGCTGTTTTTT. Its protein is CASSYRIYTGELFF.